Detailed here is one TCR beta chain. This entry is derived from a study of blood T cells in healthy people across ages. Every sample had a minimum of 6.5 million PBMCs isolated. Germline values: CDR1 DFQATT, CDR2 SNEGSKA (reference sequence). There are 14 residues in the CDR3. Alongside a J-beta primer mix, a sample-barcoded 5' primer served in a second PCR lasting roughly 7 to 12 cycles. TCRdb re-called the 5' RACE reads with MiXCR, one entry per CDR3 protein. The sample holds fewer than 2 million distinct CDR3 sequences, 39% seen once. Sequenced sample: blood. The genes are TRBV20-1 and TRBJ2-5; 9 bases map to TRBD1. The tail of the sequence fits TRBJ2-7 better, so the J call may be wrong. This receptor was obtained from a human donor in good health. This chain's CDR3 is CSAQPRDRAYEQYF. The CDR3 nucleotides are TGCAGTGCGCAACCTCGGGACAGGGCCTACGAGCAGTACTTC.